This is a list of T cell receptor beta chains from one sample in a study of blood T cell repertoires in COVID-19. Assay used: immunoSEQ multiplex PCR; TCRdb lists only in-frame clones, some missing. The sample records around 67,000 clones, approximately 80% being singletons. The source material was peripheral blood. Receptor source: a man aged 80 or over with active COVID-19. The CDR3 runs from the conserved cysteine through the conserved F or W.

j_gene | v_gene | CDR3aa
TRBJ1-3 | TRBV28 | CASSSDRIYLAYF
TRBJ2-7 | TRBV27 | CASSLSGGDSNF
TRBJ1-2 | TRBV18 | CASSPQRTEAHYGYTF
TRBJ2-4 | TRBV18 | CASSPRIAQGSAKNIQYF
TRBJ2-3 | TRBV18 | CASSPLARGLTDTQYF
TRBJ1-1 | TRBV6-2/TRBV6-3 | CASSLGGAAEAFF
TRBJ2-2 | TRBV3-1/TRBV3-2 | CASSQLAGNTGELFF
TRBJ1-5 | TRBV3-1/TRBV3-2 | CASSQNLDRGNQPQHF
TRBJ1-3 | TRBV6-6 | CASRNLGTGGGNTIYF
TRBJ2-1 | TRBV18 | CASSPPNGEQNEQFF
TRBJ2-7 | TRBV2 | CASSEISQGQYEQYF
TRBJ1-1 | TRBV5-1 | CASSLGSGGWTEAFF
TRBJ2-7 | TRBV28 | CASSASGTATYEQYF
TRBJ1-2 | TRBV6-5 | CASSYSYGDAGGGYTF
TRBJ1-1 | TRBV9 | CASSVGSGGIKAEAFF
TRBJ2-3 | TRBV2 | CASSALLGGGAGQDTQYF
TRBJ2-7 | TRBV2 | CASRIDRYEDYEQYF
TRBJ2-7 | TRBV5-1 | CASSFSSSGINEQYF
TRBJ1-1 | TRBV5-4 | CASSLDRVVTEAFF